This record looks at one TCR beta chain sequence and its context. Its antigen is unidentified. TCRdb used MiXCR to reprocess the RT-PCR reads, holding one entry per CDR3 protein. The data hold approximately 680,000 distinct CDR3 sequences, with 15% to 17% observed a single time. Trimming stripped 2 bases from V and 0 bases from J, with 8 bases between. The CDR3 covers 13 residues. Germline CDR1 and CDR2: SQVTM and ANQGSEA. The source of the sample is a study of response to subunit inactivated influenza vaccine. The study, taken as a whole, reports: Only a handful of new T cells, the authors suggested, are recruited with each seasonal influenza vaccination.

This clonotype was obtained from a man aged 50-60 years who received an inactivated influenza vaccine. The sequencing used PBMCs from blood, collected less than 13 days after vaccination. The gene calls are TRBV29-1 and TRBJ2-7; D is perhaps TRBD1 (5 bases). CDR3 DNA: TGCAGCGTTGAAACAGGATTCTCCTACGAGCAGTACTTC. Protein: CSVETGFSYEQYF.